Included here is one T cell receptor beta chain sequence, with context. Its target is not known. Germline CDR1 is LGHNA and CDR2 is YNFKEQ. Trimming shortened V by 0 bases and J by 2 bases, and 10 bases separated the two germline ends. CDR3 length equals 16 residues. The run of the v3.0 immunoSEQ assay was at survey level. TCRdb keeps only in-frame clones here, not all; method: immunoSEQ multiplex PCR. The sample holds tens of thousands of clones, roughly nine tenths seen once. This specimen comes from a study of long-term antiretroviral therapy in people with HIV. Findings and caveats of the study: On ART adherence, viral resistance or therapy changes, no data were available.

The receptor was isolated from a man aged 40-49 years with HIV. J is TRBJ1-4 and V is TRBV4-2; perhaps TRBD1 as D (5 bases). The sample in question was unsorted PBMCs, obtained 2.7 years after starting antiretroviral therapy. This chain's CDR3 is CASSQDGGGTNEKLFF. The DNA of the CDR3 is TGTGCCAGCAGCCAAGATGGGGGTGGTACTAATGAAAAACTGTTTTTT.